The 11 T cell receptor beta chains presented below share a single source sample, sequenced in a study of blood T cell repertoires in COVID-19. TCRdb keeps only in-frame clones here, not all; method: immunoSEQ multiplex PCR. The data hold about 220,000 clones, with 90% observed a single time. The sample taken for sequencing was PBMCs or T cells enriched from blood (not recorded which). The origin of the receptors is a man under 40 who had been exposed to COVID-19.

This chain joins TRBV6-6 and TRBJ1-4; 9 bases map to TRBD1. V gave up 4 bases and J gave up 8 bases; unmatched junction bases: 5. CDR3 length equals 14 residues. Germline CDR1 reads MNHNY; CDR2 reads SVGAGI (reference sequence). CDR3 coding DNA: TGTGCCAGCAGTTCAGGACAGGGGAGGGAAAAACTGTTTTTT. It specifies CASSSGQGREKLFF.

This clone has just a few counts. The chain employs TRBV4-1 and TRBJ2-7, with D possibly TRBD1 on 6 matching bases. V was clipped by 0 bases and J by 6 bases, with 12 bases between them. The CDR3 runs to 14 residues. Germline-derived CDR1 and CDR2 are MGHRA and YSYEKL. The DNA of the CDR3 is TGCGCCAGCAGCCAAGAAGCACAGGGCGGCGAGCAGTACTTC. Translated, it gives CASSQEAQGGEQYF.

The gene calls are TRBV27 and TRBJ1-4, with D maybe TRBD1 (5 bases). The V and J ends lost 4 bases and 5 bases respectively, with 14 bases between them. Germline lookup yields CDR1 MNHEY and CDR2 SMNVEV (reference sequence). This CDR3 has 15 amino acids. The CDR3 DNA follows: TGTGCCAGCAGTTCCCCACTCGGGGGAAATGAAAAACTGTTTTTT. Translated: CASSSPLGGNEKLFF. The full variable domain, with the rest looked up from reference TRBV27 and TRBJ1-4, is EAQVTQNPRYLITVTGKKLTVTCSQNMNHEYMSWYRQDPGLGLRQIYYSMNVEVTDKGDVPEGYKVSRKEKRNFPLILESPSPNQTSLYFCASSSPLGGNEKLFFGSGTQLSVL.

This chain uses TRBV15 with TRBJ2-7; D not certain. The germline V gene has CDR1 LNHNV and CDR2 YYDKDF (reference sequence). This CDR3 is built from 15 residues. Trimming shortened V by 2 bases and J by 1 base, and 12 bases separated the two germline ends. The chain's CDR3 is CATSRRRPKSYEQYF. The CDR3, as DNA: TGTGCCACCAGCAGAAGGAGACCAAAATCCTACGAGCAGTACTTC. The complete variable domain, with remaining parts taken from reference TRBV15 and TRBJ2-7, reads DAMVIQNPRYQVTQFGKPVTLSCSQTLNHNVMYWYQQKSSQAPKLLFHYYDKDFNNEADTPDNFQSRRPNTSFCFLDIRSPGLGDTAMYLCATSRRRPKSYEQYFGPGTRLTVT.

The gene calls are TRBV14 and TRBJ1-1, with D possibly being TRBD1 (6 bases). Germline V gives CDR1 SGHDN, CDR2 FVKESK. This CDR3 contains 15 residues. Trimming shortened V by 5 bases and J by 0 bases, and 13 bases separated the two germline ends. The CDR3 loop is CASSSRGTLNTEAFF. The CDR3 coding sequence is TGTGCCAGCAGCTCCAGGGGAACGCTGAACACTGAAGCTTTCTTT.

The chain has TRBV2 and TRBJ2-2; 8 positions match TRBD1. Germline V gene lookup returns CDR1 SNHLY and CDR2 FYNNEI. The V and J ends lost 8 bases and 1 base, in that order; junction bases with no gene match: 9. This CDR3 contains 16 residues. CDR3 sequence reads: CASVDRENENTGELFF. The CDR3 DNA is TGTGCCAGCGTGGACAGGGAAAATGAGAACACCGGGGAGCTGTTTTTT.

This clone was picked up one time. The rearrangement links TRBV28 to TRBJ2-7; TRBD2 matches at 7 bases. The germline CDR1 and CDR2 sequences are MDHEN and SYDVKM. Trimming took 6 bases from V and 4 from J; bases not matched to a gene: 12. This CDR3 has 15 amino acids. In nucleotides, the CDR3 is TGTGCCAGCAGCAACACCGGGGGGAAGGGTTACGAGCAGTACTTC. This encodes CASSNTGGKGYEQYF.

DNA of the CDR3: TGTGCCTGGAGCCCAGGGGGAGCCGGAAACACCATATATTTT. It yields the protein CAWSPGGAGNTIYF. V usage is TRBV30 and J usage is TRBJ1-3; TRBD1 aligns across 7 bases. The ends lost 3 bases at V and 4 bases at J; junction bases unmatched: 6. The germline V gene has CDR1 GTSNPN and CDR2 SVGIG (reference sequence). CDR3 length: 14 amino acids. Drawing the rest from reference TRBV30 and TRBJ1-3, the complete variable domain is SQTIHQWPATLVQPVGSPLSLECTVEGTSNPNLYWYRQAAGRGLQLLFYSVGIGQISSEVPQNLSASRPQDRQFILSSKKLLLSDSGFYLCAWSPGGAGNTIYFGEGSWLTVV.

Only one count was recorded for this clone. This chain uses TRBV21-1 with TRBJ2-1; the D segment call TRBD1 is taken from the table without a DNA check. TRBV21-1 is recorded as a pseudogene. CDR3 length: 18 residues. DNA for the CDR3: TGTGCCAGCAGCAACTTAGGAGCCGGGACATCGTCCTACAATGAGCAGTTCTTC. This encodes CASSNLGAGTSSYNEQFF.

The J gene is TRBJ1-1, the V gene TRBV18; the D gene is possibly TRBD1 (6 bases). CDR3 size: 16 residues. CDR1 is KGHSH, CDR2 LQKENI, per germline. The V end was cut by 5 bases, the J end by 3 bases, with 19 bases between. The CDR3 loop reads CASSSSLPKGDTEAFF. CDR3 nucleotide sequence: TGTGCCAGCTCATCCAGTCTCCCAAAGGGGGACACTGAAGCTTTCTTT.

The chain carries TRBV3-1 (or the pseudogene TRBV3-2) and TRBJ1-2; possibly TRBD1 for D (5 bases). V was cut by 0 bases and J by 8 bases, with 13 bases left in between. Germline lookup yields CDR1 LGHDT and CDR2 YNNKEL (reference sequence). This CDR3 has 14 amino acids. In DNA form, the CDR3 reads TGTGCCAGCAGCCAAGATTTCGGGGGAAGGGGCTACACCTTC. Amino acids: CASSQDFGGRGYTF.